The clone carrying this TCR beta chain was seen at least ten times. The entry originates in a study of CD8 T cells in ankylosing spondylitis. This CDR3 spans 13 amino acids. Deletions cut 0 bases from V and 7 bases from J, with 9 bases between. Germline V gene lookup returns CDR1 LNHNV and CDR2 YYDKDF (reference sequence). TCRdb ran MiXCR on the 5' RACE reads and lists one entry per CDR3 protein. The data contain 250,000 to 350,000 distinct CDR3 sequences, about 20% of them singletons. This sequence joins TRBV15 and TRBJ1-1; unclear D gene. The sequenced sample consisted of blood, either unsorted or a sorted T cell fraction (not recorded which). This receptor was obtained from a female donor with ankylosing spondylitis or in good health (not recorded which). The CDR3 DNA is TGTGCCACCAGCAGAGATAGAGGGTTTGAAGCTTTCTTT. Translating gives CATSRDRGFEAFF.